One and the same sample provided the 31 T cell receptor beta chains below, sequenced in a study of patients and donors after allogeneic stem cell transplantation. TCRdb ran MiXCR on the RT-PCR reads and lists one entry per CDR3 protein. The data contain 100,000 to 130,000 distinct CDR3 sequences, over 30% of them singletons. Sequenced sample: blood, either unsorted or a sorted T cell fraction (not recorded which). These receptors originate from a human donor who was either an allogeneic HSCT recipient or a stem cell or donor lymphocyte infusion donor (not recorded which). It is not recorded whose cells these are; they may come from a transplant donor.

This clonotype was recorded once. V usage is TRBV10-3 and J usage is TRBJ1-4, with D uncertain. Per the germline V gene, CDR1 is ENHRY and CDR2 is SYGVKD. V was cut by 5 bases and J by 13 bases, with 14 bases left in between. The CDR3 length is 12 residues. The CDR3 DNA follows: TGTGCCATCAGTTCGGACGGTGGAATACTGTTTTTT. This sequence encodes CAISSDGGILFF.

This clonotype was detected only a few times. The J gene is TRBJ2-5, the V gene TRBV24-1; 11 bases are shared with TRBD1. Germline V lookup: CDR1 KGHDR, CDR2 SFDVKD. Losses at the gene ends were 5 bases for V and 2 bases for J; bases not matched to a gene: 0. The CDR3 extends over 14 amino acids. The CDR3 region is CATSGDRGQETQYF. The CDR3 DNA follows: TGTGCCACCAGTGGGGACAGGGGGCAAGAGACCCAGTACTTC.

There are a few counts of this clonotype. The genes are TRBV18 and TRBJ2-7; 8 bases match TRBD2. V lost 3 bases and J lost 2; bases outside the gene matches: 9. The germline V gene has CDR1 KGHSH and CDR2 LQKENI. The CDR3 totals 16 residues. The CDR3 DNA reads TGTGCCAGCTCACCGTTAGCGGGATTGGGGGCCTACGAGCAGTACTTC. Translation: CASSPLAGLGAYEQYF. Supplemented by reference TRBV18 and TRBJ2-7, the full variable domain reads NAGVMQNPRHLVRRRGQEARLRCSPMKGHSHVYWYRQLPEEGLKFMVYLQKENIIDESGMPKERFSAEFPKEGPSILRIQQVVRGDSAAYFCASSPLAGLGAYEQYFGPGTRLTVT.

The gene calls are TRBV6-5 and TRBJ2-3; no definite D call. Trimming cost V 6 bases and J 0 bases, with 13 bases left between them. This CDR3 contains 15 residues. Germline V CDR1 and CDR2: MNHEY, SVGAGI. The CDR3 region has the DNA TGTGCCAGCAGCCTACAGTTTTCTAGCACAGATACGCAGTATTTT. This gives the protein CASSLQFSSTDTQYF.

This clonotype was seen more than once but under ten times. This chain links TRBV29-1 with TRBJ2-5, with D hard to call. Trimming took 1 base from V and 5 from J, leaving 5 bases between them. There are 11 residues in the CDR3. Germline CDR1 and CDR2: SQVTM and ANQGSEA. The CDR3 nucleotides read TGCAGCGTTGAAGGTCAGGAGACCCAGTACTTC. This gives the protein CSVEGQETQYF.

The rearrangement joins TRBV20-1 to TRBJ2-3; D not resolved. The germline gives CDR1 DFQATT, CDR2 SNEGSKA (reference sequence). The V end lost 0 bases, the J end lost 1 base, and 14 bases lay between the germline ends. The CDR3 totals 16 residues. In DNA, the CDR3 is TGCAGTGCTAGAGATCTCGAGCGAACAGGCACAGATACGCAGTATTTT. This codes for CSARDLERTGTDTQYF.

In its sample, this clonotype was seen a few times. This chain links TRBV18 with TRBJ2-3, with 7 bases aligning to TRBD1. This CDR3 comprises 15 residues. The V gene end was trimmed by 3 bases and the J gene end by 1 base; junction bases not matched to a gene: 4. Germline V gene sequence: CDR1 KGHSH, CDR2 LQKENI. For the CDR3, the DNA is TGTGCCAGCTCACCCGCTACAGGGGGCACAGATACGCAGTATTTT. Translating it yields CASSPATGGTDTQYF. Full variable domain (rest looked up from reference TRBV18 and TRBJ2-3): NAGVMQNPRHLVRRRGQEARLRCSPMKGHSHVYWYRQLPEEGLKFMVYLQKENIIDESGMPKERFSAEFPKEGPSILRIQQVVRGDSAAYFCASSPATGGTDTQYFGPGTRLTVL.

This CDR3 is CASSLRVGTEAFF. CDR3 DNA sequence: TGTGCCAGCAGTTTAAGGGTGGGCACTGAAGCTTTCTTT. The genes are TRBV28 and TRBJ1-1; D gene uncertain. Germline V gives CDR1 MDHEN, CDR2 SYDVKM. V dropped 2 bases and J dropped 4 bases, with 8 bases sitting between them. The CDR3 length is 13 residues. The whole variable domain, remainder taken from reference TRBV28 and TRBJ1-1, is DVKVTQSSRYLVKRTGEKVFLECVQDMDHENMFWYRQDPGLGLRLIYFSYDVKMKEKGDIPEGYSVSREKKERFSLILESASTNQTSMYLCASSLRVGTEAFFGQGTRLTVV.

The genes are TRBV15 and TRBJ1-5, with D perhaps TRBD1 (6 bases). The germline CDR1 and CDR2 sequences are LNHNV and YYDKDF (reference sequence). The V gene lost 0 bases and the J gene lost 1 base, with 7 bases spanning the gap. The length of the CDR3 is 15 residues. The CDR3 loop is CATSRDRGSNQPQHF. In nucleotides, the CDR3 is TGTGCCACCAGCAGAGACAGGGGAAGCAATCAGCCCCAGCATTTT.

This chain connects TRBV7-2 to TRBJ1-1; the D is unclear. This CDR3 spans 14 amino acids. V lost 3 bases and J lost 1, with 9 bases in between. CDR1 is SGHTA, CDR2 FQGNSA, per germline. CDR3 amino acids: CASSLTPQNTEAFF. CDR3 bases: TGTGCCAGCAGCTTGACTCCACAGAACACTGAAGCTTTCTTT.

The chain employs TRBV6-5 and TRBJ2-7; tentatively, D is TRBD2 (6 bases). Trimming took 5 bases from V and 3 from J, leaving 20 bases between them. Germline V gives CDR1 MNHEY, CDR2 SVGAGI. This CDR3 spans 16 amino acids. CDR3 loop: CASSPVGLAAVYEQYF. CDR3 bases: TGTGCCAGCAGTCCCGTGGGATTAGCGGCCGTCTACGAGCAGTACTTC.

CDR3 loop: CASSLIAGVGTGELFF. The CDR3 region has the DNA TGTGCCAGCAGCCTCATAGCGGGAGTTGGCACCGGGGAGCTGTTTTTT. The V gene is TRBV7-2, the J gene TRBJ2-2, with 9 bases fitting TRBD2. The CDR3 runs 16 residues. Germline assignment: CDR1 SGHTA and CDR2 FQGNSA. The V gene end was trimmed by 5 bases and the J gene end by 4 bases; junction bases not matched to a gene: 8.

This clonotype was observed at least ten times. V usage is TRBV29-1 and J usage is TRBJ1-5; tentative D call: TRBD1 (5 bases). The CDR3 length is 13 residues. Germline values: CDR1 SQVTM, CDR2 ANQGSEA. V lost 4 bases and J lost 7, with 14 bases in between. CDR3 sequence: CSVARGWGQPQHF. The CDR3 coding sequence is TGCAGCGTTGCAAGGGGCTGGGGACAGCCCCAGCATTTT.

The chain is built from TRBV28 and TRBJ2-7; D remains ambiguous. Germline V gene data show CDR1 as MDHEN and CDR2 as SYDVKM. V lost 8 bases and J 6 bases, leaving 14 bases between the germline ends. The CDR3 is 12 residues long. The CDR3 DNA reads as TGTGCCAGCGGCTCCCGATTGGGCGAGCAGTACTTC. This gives the protein CASGSRLGEQYF.

The chain uses TRBV20-1 and TRBJ2-3, with a possible D match to TRBD2 (6 bases). Germline V gene sequence: CDR1 DFQATT, CDR2 SNEGSKA (reference sequence). Between the trimmed V and J ends, which lost 0 bases and 0 bases, there was a span of 10 bases. This CDR3 comprises 15 residues. CDR3 DNA: TGCAGTGCTAGAGACGGACGGGAGAGCACAGATACGCAGTATTTT. The encoded protein is CSARDGRESTDTQYF.

A few counts support this clonotype. The chain joins TRBV10-3 to TRBJ2-5, with a weak D call TRBD2 (5 bases). Germline assignment: CDR1 ENHRY and CDR2 SYGVKD. V was trimmed by 3 bases and J by 1 base, leaving 18 bases between them. The CDR3 has 17 amino acids. In DNA, the CDR3 is TGTGCCATCAGTGAATCCCCAGAGGGCAGCCCCCAAGAGACCCAGTACTTC. Amino acid sequence: CAISESPEGSPQETQYF.

V is TRBV4-3 and J is TRBJ2-7; TRBD2 might be the D (7 bases). Germline V gives CDR1 LGHNA, CDR2 YSLEER. V was cut by 0 bases and J by 5 bases, with 17 bases left in between. The CDR3 spans 16 residues. This CDR3 is CASSQDKGGGTHEQYF. The CDR3 DNA follows: TGCGCCAGCAGCCAAGATAAGGGGGGAGGGACCCACGAGCAGTACTTC.

At least ten counts were recorded for this clonotype. The chain couples TRBV12-3 or TRBV12-4 to TRBJ1-5; D unclear. Trimming took off 9 bases at V and 2 bases at J, with 8 bases between the two ends. The length of the CDR3 is 12 residues. The CDR3 DNA reads TGTGCCAGTTTGATAGGCAATCAGCCCCAGCATTTT. Its translation is CASLIGNQPQHF.

CDR3 sequence: CASRQGALGNQPQHF. CDR3 DNA sequence: TGTGCCAGCAGGCAGGGGGCGTTGGGCAATCAGCCCCAGCATTTT. The V gene is TRBV6-2 or TRBV6-3, the J gene TRBJ1-5, with 8 positions matching TRBD1. V lost 6 bases, J lost 2 bases, and 6 bases stayed unmatched. The germline gives CDR1 MNHEY, CDR2 SVGEGT. This CDR3 has 15 amino acids.

The genes are TRBV10-3 and TRBJ2-1, with D maybe TRBD2 (6 bases). The germline CDR1 and CDR2 sequences are ENHRY and SYGVKD. There are 11 residues in the CDR3. The germline V and J ends were trimmed by 6 bases and 7 bases, with 7 bases remaining between them. CDR3 in DNA: TGTGCCATCAGGGGGAGGAATGAGCAGTTCTTC. This encodes CAIRGRNEQFF.

This chain connects TRBV6-5 to TRBJ1-3; TRBD1 matches at 8 bases. Unmatched junction bases numbered 7, after V lost 6 bases and J lost 0 bases. Germline assignment: CDR1 MNHEY and CDR2 SVGAGI. This CDR3 is built from 16 residues. The CDR3 region has the DNA TGTGCCAGCAGAAGAGCCGGGACAGGCTCTGGAAACACCATATATTTT. This translates into CASRRAGTGSGNTIYF.

In this sample, this clonotype turned up once. This sequence joins TRBV11-2 and TRBJ1-1, with D hard to call. The V gene's germline CDR1 is SGHAT and CDR2 FQNNGV. Trimming took 1 base from V and 5 from J, leaving 14 bases between them. The CDR3 totals 15 residues. This CDR3 reads CASSLVGGGRTEAFF. The CDR3 DNA reads as TGTGCCAGCAGCTTAGTGGGCGGTGGGAGGACTGAAGCTTTCTTT.

This chain links TRBV7-9 with TRBJ1-2; D uncertain. Germline V gives CDR1 SEHNR, CDR2 FQNEAQ (reference sequence). This CDR3 has 14 amino acids. V was clipped by 6 bases and J by 5 bases, with 16 bases between them. The CDR3 nucleotides are TGTGCCAGCAGTCCACCGGGCGGTTCTTATGGCTACACCTTC. This encodes CASSPPGGSYGYTF.

This clonotype has only a few counts. The V and J genes are TRBV5-6 and TRBJ1-2, with TRBD1 as a possible D gene (5 bases). Germline CDR1 SGHDT, CDR2 YYEEEE. The length of the CDR3 is 13 residues. Trimming shortened V by 3 bases and J by 0 bases, and 6 bases separated the two germline ends. CDR3 DNA sequence: TGTGCCAGCAGCTCGACAGCTAACTATGGCTACACCTTC. It translates to CASSSTANYGYTF.

This clonotype was seen a few times. CDR3 sequence reads: CASIGQGTDTQYF. The CDR3 bases are TGTGCCAGCATCGGACAGGGGACAGATACGCAGTATTTT. The rearrangement links TRBV7-9 to TRBJ2-3, with 9 bases aligning to TRBD1. The trim removed 7 bases at V and 3 bases at J, leaving 2 bases unmatched. The CDR3 is made up of 13 amino acids. Germline CDR1 is SEHNR and CDR2 is FQNEAQ (reference sequence).

This clonotype has a handful of counts. V usage is TRBV10-3 and J usage is TRBJ1-3, with 8 positions matching TRBD1. Germline V CDR1 and CDR2: ENHRY, SYGVKD. The CDR3 contains 13 residues. J lost 4 bases, V lost 7 bases, and 3 bases had no gene match. The CDR3 bases are TGTGCCATCATGACAGGGGACGGAAACACCATATATTTT. Translating it yields CAIMTGDGNTIYF.

J is TRBJ2-5 and V is TRBV5-5; D gene uncertain. CDR1 is SGHKS, CDR2 YYEKEE, per germline (reference sequence). V was clipped by 1 base and J by 1 base, with 8 bases between them. The CDR3 consists of 14 residues. CDR3 residues: CASSLSHLQETQYF. CDR3 coding DNA: TGTGCCAGCAGCTTGTCGCACCTCCAAGAGACCCAGTACTTC.

The rearrangement joins TRBV9 to TRBJ2-3, with 8 bases aligning to TRBD2. The CDR3 runs 15 residues. Losses at the gene ends were 1 base for V and 4 bases for J; bases not matched to a gene: 5. Per germline, CDR1 SGDLS and CDR2 YYNGEE. This CDR3 reads CASSVISGMADTQYF. CDR3 DNA: TGTGCCAGCAGCGTAATTAGCGGGATGGCAGATACGCAGTATTTT.

This chain joins TRBV5-5 and TRBJ2-5; TRBD2 matches at 9 bases. The CDR3 is 16 residues long. Trimming took 2 bases from V and 4 from J; bases not matched to a gene: 9. Germline CDR1 is SGHKS and CDR2 is YYEKEE (reference sequence). CDR3 residues: CASSFRGAGGVETQYF. The CDR3 coding sequence is TGTGCCAGCAGCTTCAGGGGAGCGGGAGGTGTAGAGACCCAGTACTTC. Based on the CDR3 plus reference TRBV5-5 and TRBJ2-5, the full variable domain is DAGVTQSPTHLIKTRGQQVTLRCSPISGHKSVSWYQQVLGQGPQFIFQYYEKEERGRGNFPDRFSARQFPNYSSELNVNALLLGDSALYLCASSFRGAGGVETQYFGPGTRLLVL.

This clonotype was counted between two and nine times. The chain employs TRBV7-8 and TRBJ1-4; no firm D call. V was cut by 5 bases and J by 1 base, with 11 bases left in between. The germline V gene has CDR1 SGHVS and CDR2 FQNEAQ. The CDR3 covers 15 residues. CDR3 DNA: TGTGCCAGCAGCCCAAGATCAGGAACTAATGAAAAACTGTTTTTT. Protein product: CASSPRSGTNEKLFF.

The chain couples TRBV10-3 to TRBJ2-1; 8 bases align to TRBD1. The CDR3 totals 16 residues. V lost 6 bases and J lost 4; bases outside the gene matches: 11. Germline loops: CDR1 ENHRY, CDR2 SYGVKD. The chain's CDR3 is CAISTRQGREYNEQFF. In DNA form, the CDR3 reads TGTGCCATCAGCACAAGACAGGGGCGGGAATACAATGAGCAGTTCTTC.